This passage covers 16 T cell receptor beta chains from one sample sequenced in a study of T cell clusters in autoimmune cytopenias. One tube held mixed TRB-A and TRB-B primer pools for touch-down PCR. Using the multiplex PCR reads, TCRdb records one entry per CDR3 protein without DNA. Recorded for this sample: 4,100 or so distinct CDR3 sequences. Each sample's input was 250 to 300 ng genomic DNA, 30,000 to 45,000 genome equivalents. Input material: peripheral blood. These receptor sequences come from a human donor with an autoimmune cytopenia or autoimmune hepatitis (not recorded which).

Measured by frequency, this clonotype is medium-sized. The V gene is TRBV20-1, the J gene TRBJ2-3; with no DNA, the TCRdb D assignment of TRBD2 cannot be verified. The CDR3 loop spans 14 amino acids. Germline assignment: CDR1 DFQATT and CDR2 SNEGSKA (reference sequence). CDR3 in amino acids: CSASGRLSTDTQYF.

This clonotype is identified as medium-sized (0.01 to 0.1%) from frequency. The V and J genes are TRBV18 and TRBJ1-2; with no DNA, the TCRdb D assignment of TRBD1 cannot be verified. The CDR3 runs to 15 residues. Germline V gives CDR1 KGHSH, CDR2 LQKENI. This CDR3 is CASSPGQGINYGYTF.

The CDR3 is CSATGTGSVNTEAFF. The chain combines TRBV20-1 with TRBJ1-1; TCRdb calls TRBD1, which cannot be checked without DNA. Germline CDR1 reads DFQATT; CDR2 reads SNEGSKA (reference sequence). The CDR3 runs to 15 residues.

V usage is TRBV28 and J usage is TRBJ1-2; without DNA, the TCRdb call of TRBD1 cannot be checked. Germline V lookup: CDR1 MDHEN, CDR2 SYDVKM. CDR3 length equals 13 residues. CDR3 region: CASSLGGTYGYTF.

This clonotype is labeled medium-sized based on frequency. V is TRBV27 and J is TRBJ2-3; TCRdb designates TRBD2, a call that cannot be tested without DNA. Germline CDR1 and CDR2: MNHEY and SMNVEV (reference sequence). CDR3 length: 15 amino acids. The CDR3 is CASSLLRGGADTQYF.

This chain uses TRBV7-9 with TRBJ1-2. This CDR3 spans 13 amino acids. The germline gives CDR1 SEHNR, CDR2 FQNEAQ (reference sequence). CDR3 region: CASSLPGPGGYTF.

This chain connects TRBV15 to TRBJ2-7; TCRdb reports TRBD1, a call that lacks DNA to check it against. Germline V lookup: CDR1 LNHNV, CDR2 YYDKDF (reference sequence). This CDR3 contains 14 residues. The CDR3 is CATSRDLTENGQYF.

This clonotype is labeled medium-sized based on frequency. J is TRBJ1-5 and V is TRBV6-6. CDR3 size: 11 residues. The germline CDR1 and CDR2 sequences are MNHNY and SVGAGI (reference sequence). The CDR3 reads CASRGNQPQHF.

V is TRBV11-2 and J is TRBJ2-1; the TCRdb call, TRBD1, lacks DNA for checking. This CDR3 is 15 amino acids long. Per the germline V gene, CDR1 is SGHAT and CDR2 is FQNNGV. The CDR3 region is CASSSGQGTHNEQFF.

This clonotype is medium-sized by frequency. The genes are TRBV19 and TRBJ2-2; the TCRdb D gene call, TRBD1, has no DNA to confirm it. Germline CDR1 reads LNHDA; CDR2 reads SQIVND (reference sequence). This CDR3 comprises 15 residues. CDR3 amino acids: CASSIGGHGTGELFF. The full variable domain, completed using reference TRBV19 and TRBJ2-2, is DGGITQSPKYLFRKEGQNVTLSCEQNLNHDAMYWYRQDPGQGLRLIYYSQIVNDFQKGDIAEGYSVSREKKESFPLTVTSAQKNPTAFYLCASSIGGHGTGELFFGEGSRLTVL.

The chain joins TRBV20-1 to TRBJ2-1; TCRdb outputs TRBD1, but without DNA this stays unchecked. Germline CDR1 reads DFQATT; CDR2 reads SNEGSKA (reference sequence). The CDR3 has 14 residues. The CDR3 region is CSAPSGASYNEQFF.

This rearrangement joins TRBV20-1 to TRBJ2-5. Germline loops: CDR1 DFQATT, CDR2 SNEGSKA (reference sequence). This CDR3 spans 11 amino acids. CDR3 loop: CSARVLETQYF.

Considering frequency, this clonotype is medium-sized. J is TRBJ2-7 and V is TRBV19; TCRdb returns TRBD1, unconfirmable since there is no DNA. CDR1 and CDR2 from the germline V gene are LNHDA and SQIVND (reference sequence). This CDR3 comprises 14 residues. This chain's CDR3 is CASSIAQGSYEQYF.

The V and J genes are TRBV4-3 and TRBJ2-1; the TRBD1 assignment by TCRdb is unverifiable without DNA. The CDR3 extends over 15 amino acids. Looked up from germline, CDR1 is LGHNA and CDR2 is YSLEER. Here the CDR3 reads CASSLGTGVYNEQFF.

The chain uses TRBV18 and TRBJ1-2. This CDR3 has 13 amino acids. Per germline, CDR1 KGHSH and CDR2 LQKENI. This CDR3 is CASSEVTAYGYTF.

In terms of frequency, this clonotype is medium-sized. V usage is TRBV6-5 and J usage is TRBJ1-2; TCRdb's D call of TRBD1 is untestable without DNA. CDR3 length equals 13 residues. Germline CDR1 and CDR2: MNHEY and SVGAGI. CDR3 amino acids: CASSRDSHYGYTF.